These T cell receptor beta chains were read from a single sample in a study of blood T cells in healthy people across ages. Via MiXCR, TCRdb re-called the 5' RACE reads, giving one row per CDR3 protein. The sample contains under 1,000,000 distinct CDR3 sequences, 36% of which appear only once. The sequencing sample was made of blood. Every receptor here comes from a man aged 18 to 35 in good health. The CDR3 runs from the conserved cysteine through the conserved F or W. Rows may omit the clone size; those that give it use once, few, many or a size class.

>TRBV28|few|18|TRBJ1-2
CASSKSGQGAVVDYGYTF
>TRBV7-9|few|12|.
CASSLSDSEQYF
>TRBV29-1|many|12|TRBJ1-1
CSVSQGDTEAFF
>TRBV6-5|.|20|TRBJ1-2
CASSYSTTPGTGGRAYGYTF
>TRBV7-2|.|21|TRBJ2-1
CASSLGIAGTGAGSSYNEQFF
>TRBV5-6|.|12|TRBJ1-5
CASSSPGQPQHF
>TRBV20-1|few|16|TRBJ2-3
CSARGLAGDAADTQYF
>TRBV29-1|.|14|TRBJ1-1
CSVAAQGARTEAFF
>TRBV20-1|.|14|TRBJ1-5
CSAKDPEGNQPQHF
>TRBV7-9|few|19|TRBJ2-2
CASSSYRAGGRLITGELFF
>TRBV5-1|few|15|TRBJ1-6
CASSSTHPKNSPLHF
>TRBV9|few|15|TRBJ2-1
CASSVVAGRYNEQFF
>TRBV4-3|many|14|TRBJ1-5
CASSQTRSNQPQHF
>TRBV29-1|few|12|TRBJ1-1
CSVGQERTEAFF
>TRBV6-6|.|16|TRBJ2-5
CASSSSYSGGGNEQYF
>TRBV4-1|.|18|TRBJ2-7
CAGSQDIRERGSSYEQYF
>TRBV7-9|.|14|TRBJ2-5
CASSYRSYQETQYF
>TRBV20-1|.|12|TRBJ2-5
CSARAGSNEQYF
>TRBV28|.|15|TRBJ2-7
CASSFSGGHLYEQYF
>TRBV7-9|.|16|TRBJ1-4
CASSKDRGATNEKLFF
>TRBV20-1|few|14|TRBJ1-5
CSARGAGLYQPQHF
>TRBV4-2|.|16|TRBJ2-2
CASSQGQGMSTGELFF
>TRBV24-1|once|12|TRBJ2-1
CATSGQANEQFF
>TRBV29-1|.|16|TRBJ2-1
CSVDGAGGPPYNEQVF
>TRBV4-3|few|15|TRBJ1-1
CASSQDRQGDTEAFF
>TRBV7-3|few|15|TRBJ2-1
CASSPSGNPYNEQFF
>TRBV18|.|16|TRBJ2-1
CTSSPPGLATYNEQFF
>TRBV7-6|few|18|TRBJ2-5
CASSLVPGLTGNQETQYF
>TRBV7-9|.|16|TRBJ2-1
CASSPASAQTYNEQFF